This record covers a single T cell receptor (beta chain). The antigen remains undetermined. It was cDNA, reverse transcribed from extracted RNA, that served as the sequencing template. TCRdb's table, derived via immunoSEQ multiplex PCR, lists solely in-frame clones and lacks some. The sample lists over 110,000 clones, roughly 46% occurring once. Obtained from alopecia areata patients were lesional scalp punch biopsies along with peripheral blood. This record comes from a study of CD8+ T cells in alopecia areata. Findings and caveats of the study: Affected scalp, especially in alopecia totalis/universalis, had a higher clonality than normal scalp did.

This clonotype was obtained from a human donor with alopecia areata. Source: CD4+ T cells sorted from blood, taken at week 0.

The CDR3 nucleotides read TGTGCCTGGAGTGTACTCCAAGAGACCCAGTACTTC. It encodes CAWSVLQETQYF. The chain couples TRBV30 to TRBJ2-5; D gene ambiguous. Looked up from germline, CDR1 is GTSNPN and CDR2 is SVGIG (reference sequence). V lost 0 bases and J lost 1, with 3 bases in between. This CDR3 has 12 residues.